A single sample gave rise to the 3 T cell receptor beta chains below, sequenced in a study of CD8+ T cells in alopecia areata. Following RNA extraction, reverse transcription yielded cDNA that acted as the sequencing template. Assay: immunoSEQ multiplex PCR; the TCRdb copy retains only in-frame clones and omits some. Among 110,000 or so clones listed, roughly two fifths were seen once. The sample taken for sequencing was CD4+ T cells sorted from blood. Receptors were obtained from a human donor with alopecia areata.

The gene calls are TRBV2 and TRBJ2-2, with unresolved D. V was pared by 2 bases and J by 5 bases, with 6 bases between. This CDR3 spans 13 amino acids. Germline V lookup: CDR1 SNHLY, CDR2 FYNNEI. CDR3 coding DNA: TGTGCCAGCAGTGAACAGAGTACCGGGGAGCTGTTTTTT. It translates to CASSEQSTGELFF.

This chain connects TRBV4-3 to TRBJ2-5; TRBD1 might be the D (6 bases). Trimming stripped 1 base from V and 2 bases from J, with 11 bases between. The CDR3 consists of 15 residues. Germline CDR1 is LGHNA and CDR2 is YSLEER. The DNA for the CDR3 is TGCGCCAGCAGCCAAGTGGGCAGGGGTCAAGAGACCCAGTACTTC. Amino acids: CASSQVGRGQETQYF.

This clone was seen more than once but under ten times. J is TRBJ2-6 and V is TRBV18; 7 bases line up with TRBD1. With V trimmed by 3 bases and J by 0 bases, 5 bases remained unmatched. The V gene's germline CDR1 is KGHSH and CDR2 LQKENI. The CDR3 is 17 residues long. In DNA, the CDR3 is TGTGCCAGCTCACCGGGACAGATTAACTCTGGGGCCAACGTCCTGACTTTC. Residues: CASSPGQINSGANVLTF. Full variable domain (missing parts from reference TRBV18 and TRBJ2-6): NAGVMQNPRHLVRRRGQEARLRCSPMKGHSHVYWYRQLPEEGLKFMVYLQKENIIDESGMPKERFSAEFPKEGPSILRIQQVVRGDSAAYFCASSPGQINSGANVLTFGAGSRLTVL.